A selection of T cell receptor beta chains follows, all from one sample in a study of blood T cell repertoires in COVID-19. Sequencing was performed with immunoSEQ multiplex PCR; in TCRdb, only in-frame clones are kept and a portion is missing. The table has about 64,000 clones, about 88% seen once. Sequencing input: peripheral blood. The receptors derive from a man between 65 and 79 years old with acute or convalescent COVID-19. CDR3s include the opening cysteine and the closing phenylalanine or tryptophan. A D gene is named only where the DNA matches it firmly. Clone size appears in some rows only: once, few, many, or a class for an expanded clone.

len	v_gene	j_gene	abundance	d_gene	CDR3aa	CDR3nt
14	TRBV28	TRBJ2-7	.	TRBD1	CASSRGQGGYEQYF	TGTGCCAGCAGTCGCGGACAGGGGGGCTACGAGCAGTACTTC
16	TRBV27	TRBJ1-2	.	.	CASSLNPTRGFYGYTF	TGTGCCAGCAGTTTAAACCCGACACGGGGATTCTATGGCTACACCTTC
14	TRBV19	TRBJ2-3	.	TRBD2	CASREGLAVPRQYF	TGTGCCAGTAGGGAAGGACTAGCGGTTCCTCGGCAGTATTTT
16	TRBV4-3	TRBJ2-7	.	TRBD1	CASSLSRQGLSYEQYF	TGCGCCAGCAGCCTATCTCGACAGGGCCTCTCCTACGAGCAGTACTTC
14	TRBV5-6	TRBJ1-1	.	TRBD1	CASSFGQGNTEAFF	TGTGCCAGCAGCTTCGGACAGGGGAACACTGAAGCTTTCTTT
15	TRBV3-1/TRBV3-2	TRBJ2-7	once	.	CASSQDWGQVYEQYF	TGTGCCAGCAGCCAAGACTGGGGGCAAGTTTACGAGCAGTACTTC
13	TRBV18	TRBJ2-5	few	TRBD1	CASSPGTEETQYF	TGTGCCAGCTCACCAGGGACAGAAGAGACCCAGTACTTC
16	TRBV3-1/TRBV3-2	TRBJ2-3	.	TRBD2	CASSPLAGGGSDTQYF	TGTGCCAGCAGCCCACTAGCGGGGGGAGGGTCAGATACGCAGTATTTT
16	TRBV7-3	TRBJ2-1	.	TRBD2	CASSLYGTSGDFEQFF	TGTGCCAGCAGCTTATACGGGACTAGCGGGGATTTTGAGCAGTTCTTC
15	TRBV9	TRBJ1-3	few	TRBD1	CASSPGDSSGNTIYF	TGTGCCAGCAGCCCAGGGGACAGCTCTGGAAACACCATATATTTT
15	TRBV7-2	TRBJ1-4	.	TRBD1	CASSLGGQGYEKLFF	TGTGCCAGCAGCTTAGGAGGACAGGGGTATGAAAAACTGTTTTTT
16	TRBV3-1/TRBV3-2	TRBJ2-5	.	.	CASSHSPAEPAETQYF	TGTGCCAGCAGCCACTCCCCCGCGGAACCCGCGGAGACCCAGTACTTC
18	TRBV3-1/TRBV3-2	TRBJ2-3	.	TRBD1	CASSQVEGQGAVTDTQYF	TGTGCCAGCAGCCAAGTGGAAGGACAGGGGGCGGTCACAGATACGCAGTATTTT
12	TRBV10-3	TRBJ2-1	.	.	CAATSSYNEQFF	TGTGCCGCGACTAGTTCCTACAATGAGCAGTTCTTC
15	TRBV10-3	TRBJ2-5	.	.	CAISARSSEQETQYF	TGTGCCATCAGTGCGAGGTCTAGCGAGCAAGAGACCCAGTACTTC
15	TRBV5-6	TRBJ1-6	once	TRBD1	CASSGQGAGNSPLHF	TGTGCCAGCAGCGGACAGGGGGCAGGAAATTCACCCCTCCACTTT
17	TRBV7-3	TRBJ2-1	.	TRBD2	CASSLTSGGSSYNEQFF	TGTGCCAGCAGTCTGACTAGCGGGGGTAGCTCCTACAATGAGCAGTTCTTC
15	TRBV9	TRBJ1-2	.	.	CASSGGQGSYYGYTF	TGTGCCAGCAGCGGTGGACAAGGCTCTTACTATGGCTACACCTTC
14	TRBV6-1	TRBJ1-1	.	.	CASSEAQFSTEAFF	TGTGCCAGCAGTGAAGCGCAATTTAGCACTGAAGCTTTCTTT
15	TRBV18	TRBJ2-5	.	.	CASSPQAYSGETQYF	TGTGCCAGCTCACCCCAAGCCTATTCAGGGGAGACCCAGTACTTC
15	TRBV6-5	TRBJ1-2	.	.	CASSWVTIANYGYTF	TGTGCCAGCAGTTGGGTGACTATAGCTAACTATGGCTACACCTTC
15	TRBV7-2	TRBJ2-2	.	.	CASSLQGVNTGELFF	TGTGCCAGCAGCTTGCAGGGTGTGAACACCGGGGAGCTGTTTTTT
14	TRBV11-2	TRBJ2-2	.	.	CASSLAAGAGELFF	TGTGCCAGCAGCTTAGCAGCAGGGGCCGGGGAGCTGTTTTTT
17	TRBV19	TRBJ2-3	.	TRBD1	CASSIRGRGLGTDTQYF	TGTGCCAGTAGTATACGCGGAAGGGGGCTCGGCACAGATACGCAGTATTTT
17	TRBV19	TRBJ1-5	.	.	CASSIPPAGYSNQPQHF	TGTGCCAGTAGTATCCCACCGGCGGGCTATAGCAATCAGCCCCAGCATTTT